This TCR beta chain was documented in a study of blood T cell repertoires in COVID-19. As for the study in general: The origin of the acute and convalescent COVID-19 samples was the United States, Italy and Spain. PBMCs, B-cell-depleted T cells, or T cells provided the cDNA or gDNA that made up the material.

In the authors' workflow: Reference gene primer amplification gave estimated nucleated cell counts. Data came from immunoSEQ multiplex PCR; TCRdb stores just in-frame clones and leaves some out. V, J and clone size are those of that table, while D and trimming were read from the DNA. The repertoire consists of tens of thousands of clones, with approximately 80% occurring once and the leading ten covering about 5.3%. Germline loops: CDR1 MDHEN, CDR2 SYDVKM. V trimming: 4 bases; J trimming: 6 bases; junction bases outside the gene matches: 14. The CDR3 is 16 amino acids. The gene calls are TRBV28 and TRBJ1-2; TRBD1 aligns across 7 bases. Sequenced sample: peripheral blood. The clonotype originates from a man aged 65 to 79 with acute or convalescent COVID-19. CDR3: CASSYPNRGLRNGYTF. For the CDR3, the DNA is TGTGCCAGCAGTTATCCCAATAGGGGGCTGAGGAATGGCTACACCTTC.